This T cell receptor (beta chain) came from a study of T-cell reconstitution after alpha-beta-depleted transplantation in children. Unique molecular identifiers were built into the TCRbeta library. TCRdb independently ran MiXCR on the PCR reads; one entry per CDR3 protein. The sample comprises approximately 250,000 distinct CDR3 sequences, approximately 9.7% of which are singletons, and around 5% rests with the top ten. This clonotype was seen more than once but under ten times. The germline CDR1 and CDR2 sequences are SGHVS and FQNEAQ. Between the trimmed V and J ends, which lost 4 bases and 5 bases, there was a span of 9 bases. The CDR3 runs 13 residues.

The sequence was collected from a human donor who donated a stem cell graft to a child with SCID. V and J are TRBV7-8 and TRBJ1-5; the D is unclear. The sample here was PBMCs from the stem cell graft donor, taken from the stem cell graft. DNA of the CDR3: TGTGCCAGCAGCTCGAACCGAGATCAGCCCCAGCATTTT. It yields the protein CASSSNRDQPQHF.